The rows below give T cell receptor beta chains drawn from one sample of a study of shared clonotypes between healthy human individuals. Data came from immunoSEQ multiplex PCR; TCRdb stores just in-frame clones and leaves some out. The repertoire holds millions of clones, around 93% seen once, with 1.7% in the top ten. The sequenced material came from naive CD8+ T cells from PBMCs. The receptors shown here come from a man aged 18-30 years in good health. Some clones in this sample may be carry-over from other donors' samples. Each CDR3 is given without its conserved first and last residue. Clone size is stated in some rows and not others, as once, few, many or a class when expanded.

clone size: NA; CDR3 length: 13; V gene: TRBV28; J gene: TRBJ2-5; CDR3 protein: ASSFRQGFSETQY
clone size: NA; CDR3 length: 13; V gene: TRBV30; J gene: TRBJ2-7; CDR3 protein: AWRVPRDRASEQY
clone size: few; CDR3 length: 11; V gene: TRBV30; J gene: TRBJ1-1; CDR3 protein: AWSEVGRSEAF
clone size: NA; CDR3 length: 12; V gene: TRBV30; J gene: TRBJ2-7; CDR3 protein: AWSVRGGTYEQY
clone size: NA; CDR3 length: 12; V gene: TRBV5-6; J gene: TRBJ1-1; CDR3 protein: ASSLGGGNTEAF
clone size: once; CDR3 length: 14; V gene: TRBV13; J gene: TRBJ1-3; CDR3 protein: ASSFTGIVSGNTIY
clone size: NA; CDR3 length: 16; V gene: TRBV5-1; J gene: TRBJ2-3; CDR3 protein: ASSWPGTRPPFTDTQY
clone size: NA; CDR3 length: 11; V gene: TRBV10-3; J gene: TRBJ2-7; CDR3 protein: AIGREGLYEQY
clone size: NA; CDR3 length: 12; V gene: TRBV19; J gene: TRBJ2-2; CDR3 protein: ASSISGDTGELF
clone size: once; CDR3 length: 10; V gene: TRBV6-5; J gene: TRBJ2-1; CDR3 protein: ATGLSYNEQF
clone size: NA; CDR3 length: 15; V gene: TRBV15; J gene: TRBJ2-7; CDR3 protein: ATSRPSLVSASYEQY
clone size: NA; CDR3 length: 12; V gene: TRBV27; J gene: TRBJ2-7; CDR3 protein: ASSFLAGDYEQY
clone size: NA; CDR3 length: 9; V gene: TRBV30; J gene: TRBJ1-2; CDR3 protein: AWSEGTGYT
clone size: NA; CDR3 length: 13; V gene: TRBV5-6; J gene: TRBJ1-2; CDR3 protein: ASSFGQGEFYGYT
clone size: NA; CDR3 length: 9; V gene: TRBV20-1; J gene: TRBJ2-7; CDR3 protein: SARLLVEQY
clone size: NA; CDR3 length: 15; V gene: TRBV15; J gene: TRBJ2-1; CDR3 protein: ATSRGRGTGFDNEQF
clone size: NA; CDR3 length: 16; V gene: TRBV5-5; J gene: TRBJ1-3; CDR3 protein: ASSLAITDTISGNTIY
clone size: NA; CDR3 length: 13; V gene: TRBV27; J gene: TRBJ2-7; CDR3 protein: ASSLWPSGFTEQY
clone size: NA; CDR3 length: 10; V gene: TRBV10-3; J gene: TRBJ2-2; CDR3 protein: ATLRDTGELF
clone size: NA; CDR3 length: 14; V gene: TRBV19; J gene: TRBJ2-6; CDR3 protein: ASSKWGEAGANVLT
clone size: NA; CDR3 length: 13; V gene: TRBV27; J gene: TRBJ1-5; CDR3 protein: ASSLLGQRNQPQH
clone size: NA; CDR3 length: 11; V gene: TRBV15; J gene: TRBJ2-7; CDR3 protein: ATSRAVDYEQY
clone size: NA; CDR3 length: 11; V gene: TRBV2; J gene: TRBJ1-1; CDR3 protein: ASSARPGTEAF
clone size: NA; CDR3 length: 12; V gene: TRBV28; J gene: TRBJ1-1; CDR3 protein: ASSLYRVYSEAF
clone size: once; CDR3 length: 13; V gene: TRBV14; J gene: TRBJ2-7; CDR3 protein: ASSHDPGLYYEQY
clone size: NA; CDR3 length: 16; V gene: TRBV11-2; J gene: TRBJ2-1; CDR3 protein: ASSLEEGQTLSYNEQF
clone size: NA; CDR3 length: 19; V gene: TRBV27; J gene: TRBJ2-6; CDR3 protein: ASSPVGTGPDIDSGANVLT
clone size: NA; CDR3 length: 14; V gene: TRBV2; J gene: TRBJ2-5; CDR3 protein: ASSEGGRVGQETQY
clone size: once; CDR3 length: 14; V gene: TRBV7-9; J gene: TRBJ2-2; CDR3 protein: ASSLTTGEVTGELF
clone size: NA; CDR3 length: 15; V gene: TRBV7-6; J gene: TRBJ2-7; CDR3 protein: ASSSSGSQGGNYEQY
clone size: NA; CDR3 length: 18; V gene: TRBV28; J gene: TRBJ2-3; CDR3 protein: ASRDPGLAGGPTSTDTQY
clone size: NA; CDR3 length: 10; V gene: TRBV5-1; J gene: TRBJ1-5; CDR3 protein: AFLDLNQPQH
clone size: NA; CDR3 length: 15; V gene: TRBV27; J gene: TRBJ1-6; CDR3 protein: ASSPHTGTISNSPLH
clone size: NA; CDR3 length: 12; V gene: TRBV6-5; J gene: TRBJ1-5; CDR3 protein: ASSFSEGVQPQH
clone size: NA; CDR3 length: 13; V gene: TRBV10-1; J gene: TRBJ1-1; CDR3 protein: ASSDITGGNTEAF
clone size: NA; CDR3 length: 13; V gene: TRBV7-8; J gene: TRBJ2-5; CDR3 protein: ASSLAHGGGETQY
clone size: NA; CDR3 length: 9; V gene: TRBV7-2; J gene: TRBJ2-7; CDR3 protein: ASSYLYEQY
clone size: once; CDR3 length: 7; V gene: TRBV2; J gene: TRBJ2-1; CDR3 protein: AIGNEQF
clone size: NA; CDR3 length: 14; V gene: TRBV27; J gene: TRBJ2-3; CDR3 protein: ASSPRGGFGTDTQY
clone size: NA; CDR3 length: 13; V gene: TRBV14; J gene: TRBJ2-7; CDR3 protein: ASSQGGTAHYEQY
clone size: once; CDR3 length: 9; V gene: TRBV29-1; J gene: TRBJ2-7; CDR3 protein: SVERRYEQY
clone size: NA; CDR3 length: 12; V gene: TRBV13; J gene: TRBJ1-5; CDR3 protein: ASSSVALNQPQH
clone size: NA; CDR3 length: 15; V gene: TRBV27; J gene: TRBJ1-1; CDR3 protein: ASSLADGAVRDTEAF
clone size: NA; CDR3 length: 14; V gene: TRBV19; J gene: TRBJ1-1; CDR3 protein: ASPRGRAGPSNEAF
clone size: NA; CDR3 length: 13; V gene: TRBV19; J gene: TRBJ1-5; CDR3 protein: ASSMTGLSNQPQH
clone size: NA; CDR3 length: 13; V gene: TRBV5-8; J gene: TRBJ2-1; CDR3 protein: ASSYGQVSWNEQF
clone size: once; CDR3 length: 11; V gene: TRBV6-4; J gene: TRBJ2-5; CDR3 protein: ASSDSAGETQY
clone size: NA; CDR3 length: 12; V gene: TRBV6-5; J gene: TRBJ1-2; CDR3 protein: ASSNTRGVYGYT
clone size: NA; CDR3 length: 11; V gene: TRBV27; J gene: TRBJ2-5; CDR3 protein: ASAGIAEETQY
clone size: once; CDR3 length: 14; V gene: TRBV5-8; J gene: TRBJ2-7; CDR3 protein: ASSWPAAGGPYEQY
clone size: NA; CDR3 length: 11; V gene: TRBV10-3; J gene: TRBJ1-2; CDR3 protein: AISHARTWGYT
clone size: NA; CDR3 length: 13; V gene: TRBV7-9; J gene: TRBJ2-7; CDR3 protein: ASSYTIRGGDEQY
clone size: NA; CDR3 length: 16; V gene: TRBV9; J gene: TRBJ2-6; CDR3 protein: ASSLPGGLTTGANVLT
clone size: NA; CDR3 length: 11; V gene: TRBV27; J gene: TRBJ2-1; CDR3 protein: AVGTGADNEQF
clone size: NA; CDR3 length: 10; V gene: TRBV7-9; J gene: TRBJ2-7; CDR3 protein: ASSQGLYEQY
clone size: NA; CDR3 length: 12; V gene: TRBV29-1; J gene: TRBJ2-5; CDR3 protein: SVRRGRGVETQY
clone size: NA; CDR3 length: 13; V gene: TRBV9; J gene: TRBJ2-7; CDR3 protein: ASSVADGGSYEQY
clone size: NA; CDR3 length: 11; V gene: TRBV30; J gene: TRBJ2-5; CDR3 protein: ACRKDGVETQY
clone size: NA; CDR3 length: 14; V gene: TRBV4-3; J gene: TRBJ2-7; CDR3 protein: ASSQDPGLAGVEQY